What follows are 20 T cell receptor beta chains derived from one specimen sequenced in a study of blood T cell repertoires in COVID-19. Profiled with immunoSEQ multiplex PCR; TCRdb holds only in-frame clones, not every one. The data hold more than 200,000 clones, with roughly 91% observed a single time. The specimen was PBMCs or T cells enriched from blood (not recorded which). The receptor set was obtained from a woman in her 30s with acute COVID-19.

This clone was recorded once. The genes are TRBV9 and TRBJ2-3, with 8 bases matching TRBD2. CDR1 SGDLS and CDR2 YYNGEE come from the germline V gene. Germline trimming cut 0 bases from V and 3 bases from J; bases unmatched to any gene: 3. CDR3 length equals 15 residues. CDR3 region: CASSVAIAGTDTQYF. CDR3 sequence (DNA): TGTGCCAGCAGCGTAGCGATAGCGGGGACAGATACGCAGTATTTT. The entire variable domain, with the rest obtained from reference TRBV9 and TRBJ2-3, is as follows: DSGVTQTPKHLITATGQRVTLRCSPRSGDLSVYWYQQSLDQGLQFLIQYYNGEERAKGNILERFSAQQFPDLHSELNLSSLELGDSALYFCASSVAIAGTDTQYFGPGTRLTVL.

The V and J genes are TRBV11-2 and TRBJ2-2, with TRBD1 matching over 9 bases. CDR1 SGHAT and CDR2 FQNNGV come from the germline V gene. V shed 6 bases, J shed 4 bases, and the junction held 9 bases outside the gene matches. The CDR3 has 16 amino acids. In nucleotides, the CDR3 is TGTGCCAGCAGAGAACCGGGACAGGGAGGCACCGGGGAGCTGTTTTTT. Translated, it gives CASREPGQGGTGELFF.

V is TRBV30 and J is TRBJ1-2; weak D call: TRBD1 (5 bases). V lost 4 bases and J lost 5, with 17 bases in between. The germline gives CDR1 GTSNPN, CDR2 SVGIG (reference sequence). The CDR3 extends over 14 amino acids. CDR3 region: CAWTGDLEGYGYTF. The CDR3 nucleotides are TGTGCCTGGACGGGAGACCTCGAGGGGTATGGCTACACCTTC.

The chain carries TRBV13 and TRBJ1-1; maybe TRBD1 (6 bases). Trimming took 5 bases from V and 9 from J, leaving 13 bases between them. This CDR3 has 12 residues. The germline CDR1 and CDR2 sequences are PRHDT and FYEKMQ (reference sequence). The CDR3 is CASSPTGQKAFF. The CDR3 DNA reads TGTGCCAGCAGCCCAACGGGACAAAAAGCTTTCTTT.

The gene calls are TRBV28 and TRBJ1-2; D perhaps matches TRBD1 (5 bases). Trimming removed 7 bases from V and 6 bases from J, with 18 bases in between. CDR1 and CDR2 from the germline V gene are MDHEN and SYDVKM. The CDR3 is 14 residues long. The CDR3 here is CASTPPGGGHGYTF. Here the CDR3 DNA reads TGTGCCAGCACCCCCCCGGGGGGAGGGCATGGCTACACCTTC.

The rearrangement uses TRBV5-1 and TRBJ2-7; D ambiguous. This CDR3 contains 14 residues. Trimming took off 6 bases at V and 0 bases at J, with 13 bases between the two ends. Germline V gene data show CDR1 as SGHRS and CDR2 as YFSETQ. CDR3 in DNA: TGCGCCAGCAACCCCACCTCGGGCTCCTACGAGCAGTACTTC. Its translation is CASNPTSGSYEQYF.

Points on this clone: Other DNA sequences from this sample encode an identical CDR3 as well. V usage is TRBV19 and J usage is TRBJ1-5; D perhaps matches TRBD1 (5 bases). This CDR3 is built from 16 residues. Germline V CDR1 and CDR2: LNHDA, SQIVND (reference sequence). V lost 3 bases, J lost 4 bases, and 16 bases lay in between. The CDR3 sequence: CASSMRGQGPNQPQHF. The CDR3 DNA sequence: TGTGCCAGTAGTATGAGAGGTCAGGGCCCTAATCAGCCCCAGCATTTT.

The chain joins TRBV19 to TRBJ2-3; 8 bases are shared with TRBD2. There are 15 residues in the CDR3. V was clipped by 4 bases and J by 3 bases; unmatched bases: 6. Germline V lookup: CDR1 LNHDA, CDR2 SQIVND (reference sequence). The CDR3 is CASSTAGGLTDTQYF. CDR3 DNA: TGTGCCAGTAGTACCGCGGGGGGCCTTACAGATACGCAGTATTTT.

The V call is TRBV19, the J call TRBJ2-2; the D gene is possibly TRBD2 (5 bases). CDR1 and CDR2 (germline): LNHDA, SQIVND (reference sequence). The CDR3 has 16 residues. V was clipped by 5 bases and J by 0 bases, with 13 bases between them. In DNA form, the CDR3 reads TGTGCCAGTAGTGCCCGGGGAGTCGCGAACACCGGGGAGCTGTTTTTT. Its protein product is CASSARGVANTGELFF.

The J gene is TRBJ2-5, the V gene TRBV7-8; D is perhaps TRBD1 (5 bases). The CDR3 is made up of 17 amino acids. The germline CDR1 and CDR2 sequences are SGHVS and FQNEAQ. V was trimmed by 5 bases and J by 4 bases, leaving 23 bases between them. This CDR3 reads CASSRPPGRVVLETQYF. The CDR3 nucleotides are TGTGCCAGCAGCCGACCCCCGGGCAGGGTAGTACTAGAGACCCAGTACTTC.

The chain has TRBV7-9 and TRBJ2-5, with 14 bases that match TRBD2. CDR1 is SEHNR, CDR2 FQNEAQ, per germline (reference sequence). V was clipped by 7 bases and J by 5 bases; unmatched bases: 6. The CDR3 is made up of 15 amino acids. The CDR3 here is CASNKGLAGGETQYF. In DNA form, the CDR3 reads TGTGCCAGCAACAAAGGACTAGCGGGGGGTGAGACCCAGTACTTC.

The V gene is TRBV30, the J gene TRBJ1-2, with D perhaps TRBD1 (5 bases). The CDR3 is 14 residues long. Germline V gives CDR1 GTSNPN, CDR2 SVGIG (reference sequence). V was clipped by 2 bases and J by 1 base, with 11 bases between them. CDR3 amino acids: CAWSSGVDNYGYTF. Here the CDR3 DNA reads TGTGCCTGGAGTTCGGGGGTGGATAACTATGGCTACACCTTC.

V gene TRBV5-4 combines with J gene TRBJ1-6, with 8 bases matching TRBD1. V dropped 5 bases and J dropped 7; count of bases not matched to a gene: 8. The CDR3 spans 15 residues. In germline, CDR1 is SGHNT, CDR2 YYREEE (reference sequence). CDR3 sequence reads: CASSGPGTGNSPLHF. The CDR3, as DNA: TGTGCCAGCAGTGGTCCCGGGACAGGAAATTCACCCCTCCACTTT.

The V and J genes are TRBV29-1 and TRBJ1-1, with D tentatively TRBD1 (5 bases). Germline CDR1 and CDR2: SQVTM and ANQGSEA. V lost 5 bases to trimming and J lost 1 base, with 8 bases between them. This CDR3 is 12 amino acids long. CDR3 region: CSVRTTNTEAFF. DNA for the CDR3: TGCAGCGTTCGGACAACGAACACTGAAGCTTTCTTT.

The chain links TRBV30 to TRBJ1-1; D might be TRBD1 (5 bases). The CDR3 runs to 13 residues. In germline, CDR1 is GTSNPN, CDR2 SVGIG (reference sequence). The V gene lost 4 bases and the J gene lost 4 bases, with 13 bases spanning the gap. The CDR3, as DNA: TGTGCCTGGATGCGGGGGGAGGGCACTGAAGCTTTCTTT. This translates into CAWMRGEGTEAFF.

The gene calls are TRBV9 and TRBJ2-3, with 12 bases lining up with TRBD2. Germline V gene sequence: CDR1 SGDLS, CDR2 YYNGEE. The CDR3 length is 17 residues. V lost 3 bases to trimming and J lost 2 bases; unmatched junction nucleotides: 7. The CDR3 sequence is CASSGATSGGLTDTQYF. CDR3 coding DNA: TGTGCCAGCAGCGGAGCGACTAGCGGGGGCCTCACAGATACGCAGTATTTT.

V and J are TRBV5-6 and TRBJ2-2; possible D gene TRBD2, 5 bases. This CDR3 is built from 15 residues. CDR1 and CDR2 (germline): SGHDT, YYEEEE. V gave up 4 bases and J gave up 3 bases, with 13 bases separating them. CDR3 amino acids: CASSRRYSHTGELFF. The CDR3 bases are TGTGCCAGCAGCCGGAGGTACTCCCACACCGGGGAGCTGTTTTTT. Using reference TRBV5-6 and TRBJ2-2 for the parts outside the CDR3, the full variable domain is DAGVTQSPTHLIKTRGQQVTLRCSPKSGHDTVSWYQQALGQGPQFIFQYYEEEERQRGNFPDRFSGHQFPNYSSELNVNALLLGDSALYLCASSRRYSHTGELFFGEGSRLTVL.

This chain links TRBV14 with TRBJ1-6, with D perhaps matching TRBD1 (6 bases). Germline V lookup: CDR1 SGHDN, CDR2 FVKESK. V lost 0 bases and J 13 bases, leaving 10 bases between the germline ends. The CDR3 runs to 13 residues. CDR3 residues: CASSQEGGGPLHF. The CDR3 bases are TGTGCCAGCAGCCAAGAAGGGGGTGGGCCCCTCCACTTT.

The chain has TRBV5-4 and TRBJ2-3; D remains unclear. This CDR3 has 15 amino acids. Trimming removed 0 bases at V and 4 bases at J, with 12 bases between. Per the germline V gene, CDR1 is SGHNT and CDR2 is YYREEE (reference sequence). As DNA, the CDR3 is TGTGCCAGCAGCTTGGATTCTACGGGTGCAGATACGCAGTATTTT. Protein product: CASSLDSTGADTQYF. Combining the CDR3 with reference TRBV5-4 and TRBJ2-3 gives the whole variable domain ETGVTQSPTHLIKTRGQQVTLRCSSQSGHNTVSWYQQALGQGPQFIFQYYREEENGRGNFPPRFSGLQFPNYSSELNVNALELDDSALYLCASSLDSTGADTQYFGPGTRLTVL.

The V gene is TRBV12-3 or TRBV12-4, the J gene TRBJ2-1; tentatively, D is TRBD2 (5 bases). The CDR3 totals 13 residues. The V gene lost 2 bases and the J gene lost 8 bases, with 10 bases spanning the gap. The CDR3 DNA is TGTGCCAGCAGTTTAAGCGGCTGGGATGAGCAGTTCTTC. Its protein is CASSLSGWDEQFF.